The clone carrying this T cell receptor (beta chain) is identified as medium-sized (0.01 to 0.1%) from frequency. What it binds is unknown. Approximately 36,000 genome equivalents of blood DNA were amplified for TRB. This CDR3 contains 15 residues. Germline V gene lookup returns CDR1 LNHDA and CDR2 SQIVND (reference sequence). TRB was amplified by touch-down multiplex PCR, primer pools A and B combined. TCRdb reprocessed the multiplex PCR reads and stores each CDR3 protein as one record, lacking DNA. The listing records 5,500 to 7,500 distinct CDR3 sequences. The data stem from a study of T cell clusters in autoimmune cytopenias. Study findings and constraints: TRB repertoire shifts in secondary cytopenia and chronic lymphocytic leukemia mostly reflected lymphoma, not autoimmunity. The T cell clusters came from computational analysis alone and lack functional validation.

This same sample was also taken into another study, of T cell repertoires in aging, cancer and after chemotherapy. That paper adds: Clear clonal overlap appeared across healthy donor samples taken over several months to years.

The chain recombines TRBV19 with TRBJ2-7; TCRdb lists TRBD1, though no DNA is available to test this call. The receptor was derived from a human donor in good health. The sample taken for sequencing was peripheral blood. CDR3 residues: CASSPGTGMSYEQYF.